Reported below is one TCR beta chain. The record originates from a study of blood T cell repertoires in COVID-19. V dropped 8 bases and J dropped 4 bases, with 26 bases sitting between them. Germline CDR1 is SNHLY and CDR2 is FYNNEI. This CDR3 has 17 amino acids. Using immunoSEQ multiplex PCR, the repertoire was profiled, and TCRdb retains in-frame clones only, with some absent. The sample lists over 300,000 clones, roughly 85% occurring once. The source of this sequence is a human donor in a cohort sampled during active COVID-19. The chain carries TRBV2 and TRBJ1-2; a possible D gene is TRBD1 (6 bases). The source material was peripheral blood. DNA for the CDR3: TGTGCCAGCGCCCCCAGCCCTTGGGACACCGAATTCTATGGCTACACCTTC. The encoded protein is CASAPSPWDTEFYGYTF. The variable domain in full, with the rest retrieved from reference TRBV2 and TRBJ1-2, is EPEVTQTPSHQVTQMGQEVILRCVPISNHLYFYWYRQILGQKVEFLVSFYNNEISEKSEIFDDQFSVERPDGSNFTLKIRSTKLEDSAMYFCASAPSPWDTEFYGYTFGSGTRLTVV.